The clone carrying this T cell receptor (beta chain) was seen many times. This sample is drawn from a study of blood T cell repertoires in COVID-19. Study context: Acute-phase and convalescent COVID-19 samples originated in the United States, Italy and Spain. Sample material is recorded as cDNA or gDNA derived from T cells, B-cell-depleted T cells, or PBMCs.

Authors' methods: Reference gene primer amplification gave nucleated cell count estimates. The protocol was immunoSEQ multiplex PCR, while the TCRdb copy is restricted to in-frame clones and leaves out a portion. That table supplies the V and J calls and clone size; D and trimming were determined from the DNA. This sample has around 130,000 clones, with more than 70% found just once. V gave up 3 bases and J gave up 0 bases; unmatched junction bases: 5. This CDR3 is 15 amino acids long. Germline CDR1 is SGHDT and CDR2 is YYEEEE. This TCR came from a human donor in a cohort sampled during active COVID-19. The gene calls are TRBV5-6 and TRBJ1-2; 7 bases align to TRBD1. Material: peripheral blood. CDR3 in amino acids: CASSSGQASNYGYTF. CDR3 in DNA: TGTGCCAGCAGCTCCGGACAGGCATCTAACTATGGCTACACCTTC.